This T cell receptor beta chain was identified in a study of tumor-infiltrating lymphocytes in primary liver carcinoma listed by TCRdb under 2017. About the full investigation: Of the five patients, three men and two women aged 30 to 69 years, four had hepatocellular carcinoma and one had combined HCC and intrahepatic cholangiocarcinoma. The five patients had tumors of stage T1-T3 N0M0, with maximum diameters ranging from 4.2 to 10 cm. Samples yielded roughly 3.5 to 8 million productive TCRbeta reads; read depth did not differ significantly between tissue types. TCRbeta repertoire sequencing, expression microarrays and whole-exome sequencing were combined in the study across five regions of each liver tumor, with adjacent normal tissue and blood also included. A total of roughly 35 specimens from 5 patients went through TCRbeta repertoire sequencing, namely 25 tumor regions, 5 adjacent noncancerous liver tissues and 5 peripheral blood samples. Agilent mRNA microarray profiling was performed on the 25 to 30 tumor region samples to relate TCRbeta repertoire diversity to the local molecular phenotype. High reproducibility was observed for the technical replicate repertoires, with mean shared-clone rates approximately 0.92 and correlation coefficients above 0.95. The investigation overall reported the following: Only about 8-24% of top clones were present in all five regions of a tumor, suggesting spatial heterogeneity of tumor-infiltrating T cells. Because only the TCR beta chain was sequenced and unpaired alpha chains were not captured, true repertoire diversity is likely underestimated. Compared with blood, tumors had a significantly larger share of the repertoire taken up by the top 250 clones (p = 0.039). With just five or six patients in the study, the authors point out that the findings should be validated in a larger study. Because the samples were bulk and unsorted, CD4+ and CD8+ T cell repertoires could not be compared. Repertoire overlap was found to be higher between tumor regions (mean around 36%) than between tumor-adjacent (roughly 17%) or tumor-blood (14%) pairs, consistent with antigen-driven expansion.

Without any cell sorting, total RNA and DNA were co-extracted from approximately 22-30 mg of bulk tissue using the AllPrep DNA/RNA mini kit. Between late 2015 and 2016, roughly five patients in China with histopathologically diagnosed primary liver carcinoma had surgical resection. At the time of sampling, the patients were treatment-naive and had chronic HBV infection. Each tumor was sampled at five spatially separated regions: the superior, inferior, left-lateral and right-lateral poles and the tumor centre. Histological examination found more than 75% viable tumor cells in every tumor sample. Fresh tumor and adjacent tissue pieces were bisected, with one half stored in RNAlater at -80 degrees C and the other half sent for histology. Per the germline V gene, MNHEY is the CDR1 and SVGAGI is the CDR2. From V the trimming removes 10 bases and from J it removes 9 bases, while the gene matches leave 18 bases of the junction unaccounted for. The CDR3 spans 16 residues, from the cysteine through the phenylalanine. Of all the DNA, just the CDR3 is kept, 48 bases in frame from base 1.

Starting from roughly 500 ng total RNA, TCRbeta-specific cDNA was produced by reverse transcription with a constant-region primer and ProtoScript II reverse transcriptase. Construction of the TCRbeta libraries relied on three nested rounds of multiplex PCR, following a slightly modified ARM-PCR procedure. The first two PCR rounds used multiplex TRBV1-TRBV30 forward primers with a Cbeta reverse primer, each for about 11 cycles. A final 25-cycle PCR with Deep VentR polymerase added sample barcodes and Illumina adapters. Amplicons of 200-500 bp were gel-purified with a QIAquick gel extraction kit before sequencing. The TCRbeta amplicons were sequenced with 250-bp paired-end reads on an Illumina HiSeq 2500. Concerning the study's data processing: Trimmomatic v0.33 was used to quality-trim the reads, and FLASH v1.2.11 was used to merge paired reads so that full CDR3 sequences could be recovered. MiGEC v1.2.1b assigned V, D and J germline segments to the rearranged TCRbeta sequences. Clonotype statistics, along with Shannon-Wiener diversity indices, were calculated using VDJtools v1.0.0. To cut down on sampling bias, every analysis after diversity analysis relied on just the 250 most abundant clonotypes from each sample. The public reads were run again by TCRdb, first through fastp at Q25 and then through MiXCR, and only productive beta chains were kept. Merged by CDR3 protein, the rows form single entries marked with the most common genes and DNA. Clone size and V and J calls follow TCRdb, not the original study. Counted in this sample were tens of thousands of distinct CDR3 sequences; roughly 72% of them appeared once. The ten largest clones add up to roughly 21% of the sample.

This clonotype has only one observation. The specificity of this receptor is unknown. Base qualities are missing; no much larger clone stands one base away. Weak support is all one read offers. The receptor was derived from a middle-aged man with primary liver carcinoma and hepatitis B virus infection. Recombination linked TRBV6-5 to TRBJ2-6, with 7 bases in between that match TRBD1. The sample comprised liver tumor tissue from sampling region 1. This specimen's cell subset or site label, per the study, means: tumor region T1, superior pole. The sequenced DNA is TGTGCCAACAGGGCAGGGGACAGATCCGGAGTCAACGTCCTGACTTTC. It translates as CANRAGDRSGVNVLTF.